This is a list of T cell receptor beta chains from one sample in a study of beta chain features in type 1 diabetes. Some clones are missing from TCRdb's copy, which holds only in-frame ones; the method was immunoSEQ multiplex PCR. This table has some 45,000 clones, 51% appearing once. The specimen was Tregs from blood. The receptors were gathered from a woman in her late teens or twenties in good health. Both conserved end residues are part of each CDR3. The order of the fields is V gene, clone size, D gene, J gene, CDR3 protein, CDR3 DNA. D genes are given only for firm matches. A clone size is listed for some rows: how often the clone was seen (once, few, many), or a class if it is expanded.

V gene: TRBV29-1
clone size: NA
D gene: TRBD2
J gene: TRBJ2-3
CDR3 protein: CSVHEQAGTGDTQYF
CDR3 DNA: TGCAGCGTTCACGAACAAGCGGGAACTGGAGATACGCAGTATTTT

V gene: TRBV7-2
clone size: NA
D gene: TRBD2
J gene: TRBJ2-3
CDR3 protein: CASRPGGGLTTDTQYF
CDR3 DNA: TGTGCCAGCAGGCCGGGGGGGGGACTCACCACAGATACGCAGTATTTT

V gene: TRBV11-1
clone size: few
D gene: NA
J gene: TRBJ1-1
CDR3 protein: CASSPSTGAVTEAFF
CDR3 DNA: TGTGCCAGCAGCCCCTCGACCGGAGCAGTCACTGAAGCTTTCTTT

V gene: TRBV2
clone size: once
D gene: NA
J gene: TRBJ1-1
CDR3 protein: CASSREGMNTEAFF
CDR3 DNA: TGTGCCAGCTCCCGAGAGGGCATGAACACTGAAGCTTTCTTT

V gene: TRBV7-3
clone size: NA
D gene: TRBD2
J gene: TRBJ2-7
CDR3 protein: CASSSGPSGRAYEQYF
CDR3 DNA: TGTGCCAGCAGCTCAGGTCCTAGCGGGAGGGCCTACGAGCAGTACTTC

V gene: TRBV7-9
clone size: NA
D gene: NA
J gene: TRBJ1-5
CDR3 protein: CASSRGGQPQHF
CDR3 DNA: TGTGCCAGCAGCCGGGGTGGACAGCCCCAGCATTTT

V gene: TRBV28
clone size: NA
D gene: TRBD1
J gene: TRBJ1-3
CDR3 protein: CASSLGGLEGARGNTIYF
CDR3 DNA: TGTGCCAGCAGTTTGGGCGGCCTTGAGGGGGCGCGGGGAAACACCATATATTTT

V gene: TRBV5-4
clone size: NA
D gene: NA
J gene: TRBJ2-7
CDR3 protein: CASSSSYEQYF
CDR3 DNA: TGTGCCAGCAGTAGCTCCTACGAGCAGTACTTC

V gene: TRBV2
clone size: NA
D gene: NA
J gene: TRBJ2-3
CDR3 protein: CASSGLEGRDTQYF
CDR3 DNA: TGTGCCAGCAGTGGGCTGGAGGGTAGGGATACGCAGTATTTT

V gene: TRBV30
clone size: NA
D gene: TRBD1
J gene: TRBJ1-2
CDR3 protein: CAWSDPGQGYTF
CDR3 DNA: TGTGCCTGGAGTGACCCGGGACAGGGCTACACCTTC